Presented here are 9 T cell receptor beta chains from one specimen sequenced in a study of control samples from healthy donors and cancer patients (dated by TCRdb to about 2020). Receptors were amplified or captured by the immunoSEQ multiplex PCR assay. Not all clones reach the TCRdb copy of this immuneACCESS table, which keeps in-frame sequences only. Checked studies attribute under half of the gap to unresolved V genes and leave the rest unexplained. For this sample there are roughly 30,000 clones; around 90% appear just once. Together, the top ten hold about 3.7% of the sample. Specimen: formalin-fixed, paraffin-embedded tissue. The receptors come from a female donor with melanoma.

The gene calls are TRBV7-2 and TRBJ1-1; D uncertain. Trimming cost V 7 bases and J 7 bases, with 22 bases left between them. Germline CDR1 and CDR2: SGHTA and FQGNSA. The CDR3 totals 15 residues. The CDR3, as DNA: TGTGCCAGCACCGCACGCGGGGTGAAGCCCCTTGAAGCTTTCTTT. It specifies CASTARGVKPLEAFF. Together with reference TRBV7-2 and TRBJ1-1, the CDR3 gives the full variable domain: GAGVSQSPSNKVTEKGKDVELRCDPISGHTALYWYRQSLGQGLEFLIYFQGNSAPDKSGLPSDRFSAERTGGSVSTLTIQRTQQEDSAVYLCASTARGVKPLEAFFGQGTRLTVV.

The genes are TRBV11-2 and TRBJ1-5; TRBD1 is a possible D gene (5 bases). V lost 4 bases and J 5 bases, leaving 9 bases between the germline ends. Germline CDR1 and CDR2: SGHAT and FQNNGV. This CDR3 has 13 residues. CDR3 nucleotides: TGTGCCAGCAGCTCCGACAGATATCAGCCCCAGCATTTT. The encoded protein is CASSSDRYQPQHF. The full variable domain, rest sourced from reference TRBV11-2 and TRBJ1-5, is EAGVAQSPRYKIIEKRQSVAFWCNPISGHATLYWYQQILGQGPKLLIQFQNNGVVDDSQLPKDRFSAERLKGVDSTLKIQPAKLEDSAVYLCASSSDRYQPQHFGDGTRLSIL.

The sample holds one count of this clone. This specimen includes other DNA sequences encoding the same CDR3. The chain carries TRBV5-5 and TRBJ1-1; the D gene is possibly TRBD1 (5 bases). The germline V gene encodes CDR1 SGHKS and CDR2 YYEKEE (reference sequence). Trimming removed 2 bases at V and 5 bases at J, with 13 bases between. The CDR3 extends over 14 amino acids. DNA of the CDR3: TGTGCCAGCAGCTTTCGGGGCAAGAGAACTGAAGCTTTCTTT. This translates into CASSFRGKRTEAFF. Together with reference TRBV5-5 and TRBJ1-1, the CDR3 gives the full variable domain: DAGVTQSPTHLIKTRGQQVTLRCSPISGHKSVSWYQQVLGQGPQFIFQYYEKEERGRGNFPDRFSARQFPNYSSELNVNALLLGDSALYLCASSFRGKRTEAFFGQGTRLTVV.

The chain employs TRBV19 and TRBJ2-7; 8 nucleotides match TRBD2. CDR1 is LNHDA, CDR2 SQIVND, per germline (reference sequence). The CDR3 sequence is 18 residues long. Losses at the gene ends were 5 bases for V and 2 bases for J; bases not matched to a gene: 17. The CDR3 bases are TGTGCCAGTAGTCTTACACCGGGACTAGGGCCAGACCCCTACGAGCAGTACTTC. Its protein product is CASSLTPGLGPDPYEQYF.

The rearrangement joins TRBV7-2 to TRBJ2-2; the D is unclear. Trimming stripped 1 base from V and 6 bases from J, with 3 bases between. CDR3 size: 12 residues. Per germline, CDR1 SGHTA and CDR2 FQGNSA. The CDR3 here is CASSLEAGELFF. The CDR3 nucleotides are TGTGCCAGCAGCTTAGAGGCCGGGGAGCTGTTTTTT.

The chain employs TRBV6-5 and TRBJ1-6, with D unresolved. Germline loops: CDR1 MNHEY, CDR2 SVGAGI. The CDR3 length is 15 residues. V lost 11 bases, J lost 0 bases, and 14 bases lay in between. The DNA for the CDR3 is TGTGCCGCAACCGTTCCGAGCTCCTATAATTCACCCCTCCACTTT. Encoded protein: CAATVPSSYNSPLHF.

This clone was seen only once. CDR3 amino acids: CASSSPTGALGKPQHF. For the CDR3, the DNA is TGTGCCAGCAGCTCCCCAACGGGAGCGTTGGGAAAGCCCCAGCATTTT. The rearrangement uses TRBV21-1 and TRBJ1-5. TRBV21-1 is tagged as a pseudogene. The CDR3 runs 16 residues.

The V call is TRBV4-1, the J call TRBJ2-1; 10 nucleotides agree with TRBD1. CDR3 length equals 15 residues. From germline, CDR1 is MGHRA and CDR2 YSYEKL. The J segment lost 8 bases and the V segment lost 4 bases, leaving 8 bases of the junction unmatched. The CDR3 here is CASSLSGTGDDEQFF. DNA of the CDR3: TGCGCCAGCAGCCTTTCCGGGACAGGGGACGATGAGCAGTTCTTC.

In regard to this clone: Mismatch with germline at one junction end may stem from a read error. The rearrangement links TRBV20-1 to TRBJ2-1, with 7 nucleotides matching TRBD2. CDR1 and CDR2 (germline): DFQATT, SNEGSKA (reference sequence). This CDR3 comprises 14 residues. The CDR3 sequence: CSASPGTIYNKQFF. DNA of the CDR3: TGCAGTGCTAGTCCCGGGACTATCTACAATAAGCAGTTCTTC.